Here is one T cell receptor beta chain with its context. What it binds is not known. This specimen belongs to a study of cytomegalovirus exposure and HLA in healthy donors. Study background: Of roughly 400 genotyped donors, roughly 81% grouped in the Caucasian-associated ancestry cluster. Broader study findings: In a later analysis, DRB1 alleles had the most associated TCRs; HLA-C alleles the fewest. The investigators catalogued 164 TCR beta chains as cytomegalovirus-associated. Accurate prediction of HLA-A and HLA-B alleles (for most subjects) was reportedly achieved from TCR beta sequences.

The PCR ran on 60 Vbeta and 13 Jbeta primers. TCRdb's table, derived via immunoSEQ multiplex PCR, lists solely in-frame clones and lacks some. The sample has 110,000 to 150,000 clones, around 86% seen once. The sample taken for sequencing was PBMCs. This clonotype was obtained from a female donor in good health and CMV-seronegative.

The CDR3: CASSLLTLASSYEQYF. In DNA form, the CDR3 reads TGTGCCAGCTCACTCCTCACACTAGCGTCATCCTACGAGCAGTACTTC. The J gene is TRBJ2-7, the V gene TRBV18; 7 nucleotides match TRBD2. The germline CDR1 and CDR2 sequences are KGHSH and LQKENI. V shed 4 bases and J 1 base; nucleotides not matched to a gene: 10. CDR3 length: 16 residues.